Each of the 9 T cell receptor beta chains below was sequenced from the same sample in a study of blood T cell repertoires in COVID-19 (dated by TCRdb to the early 2020s). Libraries were built with the immunoSEQ multiplex PCR assay. TCRdb retrieved this table from immuneACCESS and kept in-frame rearrangements only. Not all clones are present; in checked studies, unresolved V genes account for under half, and no reason is known for the remainder. In this sample the table shows 400,000 to 450,000 clones, 88% of which occur a single time. Of the sample, around 12% is held by the ten largest clones. The sequenced sample consisted of peripheral blood. These receptors were taken from a woman between 45 and 65 years old with COVID-19, enrolled during active disease.

The chain recombines TRBV5-4 with TRBJ1-2; the match to TRBD1 covers 9 bases. This CDR3 has 18 amino acids. The germline gives CDR1 SGHNT, CDR2 YYREEE (reference sequence). V gave up 0 bases and J gave up 8 bases; unmatched junction bases: 17. CDR3 region: CASSLAISGGQGRGGYTF. The CDR3 bases are TGTGCCAGCAGCTTGGCCATTTCAGGGGGACAGGGCCGAGGAGGCTACACCTTC.

A word on this clone: The identical CDR3 is also encoded by other nucleotide sequences in the sample. The chain uses TRBV29-1 and TRBJ2-2, with 7 bases aligning to TRBD1. The CDR3 sequence is 13 residues long. V gave up 2 bases and J gave up 5 bases; unmatched junction bases: 2. Germline V gene data show CDR1 as SQVTM and CDR2 as ANQGSEA. CDR3 in amino acids: CSVERQGTGELFF. CDR3 in DNA: TGCAGCGTTGAAAGACAGGGTACCGGGGAGCTGTTTTTT.

V gene TRBV15 combines with J gene TRBJ1-3; 8 nucleotides match TRBD1. CDR1 is LNHNV and CDR2 is YYDKDF in the germline V gene (reference sequence). There are 15 residues in the CDR3. Losses at the gene ends were 3 bases for V and 2 bases for J; bases not matched to a gene: 3. The CDR3 sequence: CATSSNRGAGNTIYF. As DNA, the CDR3 is TGTGCCACCAGCAGTAACAGGGGGGCTGGAAACACCATATATTTT.

This clone was seen a few times. The rearrangement joins TRBV6-5 to TRBJ1-1; D is possibly TRBD1 (6 bases). The CDR3 covers 12 residues. Germline CDR1 is MNHEY and CDR2 is SVGAGI. V lost 4 bases to trimming and J lost 10 bases, with 13 bases between them. The CDR3 protein is CASSSAQGRAFF. In DNA, the CDR3 is TGTGCCAGCAGTTCCGCACAGGGTAGAGCTTTCTTT.

On this clone: The sample has other DNA sequences that encode this CDR3 too. J is TRBJ2-3 and V is TRBV5-1; no definite D call. The germline V gene has CDR1 SGHRS and CDR2 YFSETQ. V lost 0 bases to trimming and J lost 2 bases, with 7 bases between them. The CDR3 is made up of 14 amino acids. The CDR3 nucleotides read TGCGCCAGCAGCTTGGGGCAAAACACAGATACGCAGTATTTT. Translation gives CASSLGQNTDTQYF.

The chain recombines TRBV6-2 or TRBV6-3 with TRBJ1-1; 9 bases are shared with TRBD1. Germline V lookup: CDR1 MNHEY, CDR2 SVGEGT. Trimming cost V 5 bases and J 4 bases; bases outside gene matches: 17. This CDR3 comprises 18 residues. CDR3 sequence reads: CASSPDDRGFPPSTEAFF. CDR3 in DNA: TGTGCCAGCAGTCCAGACGACAGGGGGTTCCCCCCATCCACTGAAGCTTTCTTT.

CDR3 DNA sequence: TGTGCCAGCAGCCAAGGGGGGGGAGGCTATGGCTACACCTTC. Amino acids: CASSQGGGGYGYTF. The rearrangement joins TRBV9 to TRBJ1-2, with D possibly TRBD1 on 6 matching bases. There are 14 residues in the CDR3. Germline V gene lookup returns CDR1 SGDLS and CDR2 YYNGEE. The V end was cut by 4 bases, the J end by 4 bases, with 14 bases between.

The gene calls are TRBV3-1 (or the pseudogene TRBV3-2) and TRBJ2-7, with 8 bases aligning to TRBD1. The V gene end was trimmed by 4 bases and the J gene end by 3 bases; junction bases not matched to a gene: 2. Germline CDR1 is LGHDT and CDR2 is YNNKEL (reference sequence). The CDR3 has 13 residues. The CDR3 loop is CASSPGTGYEQYF. The CDR3 nucleotides are TGTGCCAGCAGCCCCGGGACAGGCTACGAGCAGTACTTC.

This clone was observed once. The rearrangement links TRBV3-1 (or the pseudogene TRBV3-2) to TRBJ2-7; a possible D gene is TRBD2 (6 bases). Germline V lookup: CDR1 LGHDT, CDR2 YNNKEL (reference sequence). The V end lost 4 bases, the J end lost 5 bases, and 18 bases lay between the germline ends. There are 15 residues in the CDR3. CDR3 protein: CASSLLGGSLHEQYF. The CDR3 coding sequence is TGTGCCAGCAGCCTTCTTGGGGGGTCCCTCCACGAGCAGTACTTC.